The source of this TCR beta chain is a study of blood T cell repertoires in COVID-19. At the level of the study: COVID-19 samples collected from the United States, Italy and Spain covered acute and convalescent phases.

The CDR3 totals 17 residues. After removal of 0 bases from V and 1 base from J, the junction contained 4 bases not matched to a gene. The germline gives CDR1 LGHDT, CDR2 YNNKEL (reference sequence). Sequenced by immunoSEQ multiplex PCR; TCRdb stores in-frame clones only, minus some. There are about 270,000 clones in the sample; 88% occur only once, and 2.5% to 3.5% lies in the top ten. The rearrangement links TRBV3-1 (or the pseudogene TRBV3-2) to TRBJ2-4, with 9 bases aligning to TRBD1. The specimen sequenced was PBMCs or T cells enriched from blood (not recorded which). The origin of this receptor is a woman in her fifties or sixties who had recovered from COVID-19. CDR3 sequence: CASSQEWTGEAKNIQYF. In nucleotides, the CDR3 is TGTGCCAGCAGCCAAGAATGGACAGGGGAGGCCAAAAACATTCAGTACTTC.